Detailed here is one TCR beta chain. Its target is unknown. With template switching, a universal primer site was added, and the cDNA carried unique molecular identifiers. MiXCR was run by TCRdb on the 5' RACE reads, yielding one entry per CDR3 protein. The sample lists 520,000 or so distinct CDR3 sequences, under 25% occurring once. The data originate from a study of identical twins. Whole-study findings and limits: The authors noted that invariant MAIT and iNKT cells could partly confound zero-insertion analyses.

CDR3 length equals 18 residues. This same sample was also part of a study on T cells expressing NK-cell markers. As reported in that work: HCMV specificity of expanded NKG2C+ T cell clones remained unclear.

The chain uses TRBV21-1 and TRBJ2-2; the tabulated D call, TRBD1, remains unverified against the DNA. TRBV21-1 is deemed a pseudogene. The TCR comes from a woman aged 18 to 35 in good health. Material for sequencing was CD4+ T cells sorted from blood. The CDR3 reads CASSGRDPGGARTGELFF. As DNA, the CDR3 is TGTGCCAGCAGCGGGCGTGACCCGGGGGGCGCGAGGACCGGGGAGCTGTTTTTT.